The source of this T cell receptor beta chain is a study of shared clonotypes between healthy human individuals. Findings and limits, study-wide: Sequencing of the sorted subsets was shown by rarefaction to be incomplete despite large depth. Clonotype sharing across a few donors was observed for around 4.8% of naive CD4 clonotypes.

Germline CDR1 MNHNY, CDR2 SVGAGI (reference sequence). V trimming: 7 bases; J trimming: 4 bases; junction bases outside the gene matches: 9. This CDR3 comprises 14 residues. Naive CD45RA+ and memory CD45RA-negative subsets were split from CD4+ cells. About this clone: The antigen is undetermined.

When replicate PCRs were run on sorted subsets, they used roughly 0.2 ug DNA, some 33,000 T cell genomes. Produced via immunoSEQ multiplex PCR; TCRdb's table is partial and in-frame only. The sample has 950,000 to 1,300,000 clones, about three quarters seen once. The source material was memory CD4+ T cells sorted from blood. Documented subset: CD45RA-negative fraction. This sequence joins TRBV6-6 and TRBJ1-2; 7 positions agree with TRBD1. The receptor's source is a man between 18 and 35 years old in good health. The DNA of the CDR3 is TGTGCCAGCACCTATGGGCAGGGGGGCTATGGCTACACCTTC. Protein sequence: CASTYGQGGYGYTF.